Described below is a single T cell receptor (beta chain) sequence and its context. The data were taken from a study of blood T cells in healthy people across ages. A second roughly 6 to 12 cycle PCR used barcoded and J-beta primers. TCRdb reprocessed the 5' RACE reads with MiXCR, giving one entry per CDR3 protein. The data contain about 940,000 distinct CDR3 sequences, 48% of them singletons. This CDR3 contains 17 residues. V shed 5 bases, J shed 1 base, and the junction held 13 bases outside the gene matches. CDR1 is SGHAT, CDR2 FQDESV, per germline (reference sequence). The J gene is TRBJ1-1, the V gene TRBV11-1; TRBD1 matches at 7 bases. The sample was blood. This TCR came from a man under 40 in good health. This CDR3 is CASSPRGAGGRNTEAFF. CDR3 DNA: TGTGCCAGCAGCCCCCGGGGGGCAGGGGGTCGGAACACTGAAGCTTTCTTT.